This TCR beta chain was identified in a study of T cell changes during pregnancy in multiple sclerosis. The J segment lost 6 bases and the V segment lost 6 bases, leaving 11 bases of the junction unmatched. The germline CDR1 and CDR2 sequences are SEHNR and FQNEAQ (reference sequence). This CDR3 is 17 amino acids long. Profiled with immunoSEQ multiplex PCR; TCRdb holds only in-frame clones, not every one. The repertoire consists of 70,000 or so clones, with 80% to 95% occurring once and the leading ten covering almost 0.3%. The clonotype was recovered from a female donor with multiple sclerosis, enrolled in a pregnancy study. The chain uses TRBV7-9 and TRBJ2-1; TRBD2 aligns across 13 bases. This material consisted of CD4+ T cells from peripheral blood mononuclear cells, taken after pregnancy. Here the CDR3 reads CASRSTSGRAEGNEQFF. The CDR3 nucleotides read TGTGCCAGCAGATCCACTAGCGGGAGGGCCGAGGGCAATGAGCAGTTCTTC.